In this sample, the clone carrying this T cell receptor beta chain turned up once. What it recognizes is unknown. Other DNA sequences in this specimen translate into the identical CDR3. It was with 60 Vbeta and 13 Jbeta primers that the PCR ran. Here immunoSEQ multiplex PCR was the method, and the copy in TCRdb shows in-frame clones only, minus some. The table includes around 160,000 clones, 70% to 85% detected once. This sample is part of a study of cytomegalovirus exposure and HLA in healthy donors. General study points: A later analysis appeared to link common viral pathogens to several of the most significant clusters. Sequencing likely caused a cluster of highly shared sequence variants. Data from an earlier analysis indicated that most TCR beta V segments were productive either about 87% or about 30% of the time.

Healthy bone marrow donors formed the donor group. What was sequenced was PBMCs. This receptor was taken from a male donor in good health and CMV-seronegative.

CDR3 amino acids: CASSLDGLRREKLFF. The CDR3 region has the DNA TGTGCCAGCAGTTTAGACGGACTACGCCGTGAAAAACTGTTTTTT. V gene TRBV27 combines with J gene TRBJ1-4, with D uncertain. Germline V gene data show CDR1 as MNHEY and CDR2 as SMNVEV (reference sequence). There are 15 residues in the CDR3. The V end was cut by 2 bases, the J end by 7 bases, with 14 bases between.